The text below deals with one T cell receptor (beta chain). Antigen unknown. This sample was included in a study of T cells in localized non-small cell lung cancer. Findings and limits, study-wide: Those with higher blood T cell density had longer overall survival. Tumor showed lower T cell clonality than uninvolved adjacent lung, where it was highest. Heterogeneity remains possible, as sequencing covered one tumor region only. Among the top 100 tumor clones, a median approximately 60 appeared in adjacent lung.

Trimming stripped 7 bases from V and 5 bases from J, with 14 bases between. The CDR3 sequence is 13 residues long. CDR1 is SGHRS, CDR2 YFSETQ, per germline. TCRdb's table, derived via immunoSEQ multiplex PCR, lists solely in-frame clones and lacks some. The sample contains around 34,000 clones, approximately 93% of which appear only once. This sequence originates from an older female donor with stage I lung adenocarcinoma. The sample consisted of peripheral blood, taken before any cancer treatment. The V gene is TRBV5-1, the J gene TRBJ2-3; D possibly corresponds to TRBD2 (6 bases). CDR3 in amino acids: CASGVGGEDTQYF. The DNA for the CDR3 is TGCGCCAGCGGCGTGGGGGGAGAAGATACGCAGTATTTT.